This T cell receptor (beta chain) was sequenced for a study of cytomegalovirus exposure and HLA in healthy donors. Primers: 60 Vbeta forward and 13 Jbeta reverse. Generated by immunoSEQ multiplex PCR, the TCRdb table keeps only in-frame clones and is missing some. Of 95,000 to 100,000 clones listed, under 80% are singletons. Germline-derived CDR1 and CDR2 are SGHDT and YYEEEE. The CDR3 totals 15 residues. Trimming left V 2 bases short and J 1 base short, with 12 bases between. This clone has a handful of counts. This TCR was recovered from a man in his forties in good health and CMV-seronegative. This rearrangement joins TRBV5-6 to TRBJ1-1; TRBD1 is a possible D gene (5 bases). The specimen sequenced was PBMCs. The CDR3 DNA is TGTGCCAGCAGCTTAGTCCGGACACAGAACACTGAAGCTTTCTTT. It yields the protein CASSLVRTQNTEAFF.